This T cell receptor beta chain was documented in a study of cytomegalovirus exposure and HLA in healthy donors. Study-wide results and caveats: Accurate prediction of most subjects' HLA-A and HLA-B alleles from TCR beta sequences was reported.

PCR primers comprised 60 Vbeta and 13 Jbeta primers. Generated by immunoSEQ multiplex PCR, the TCRdb table keeps only in-frame clones and is missing some. The table has 85,000 to 120,000 clones, more than 70% seen once; the top ten hold 9.6%. As concerns this clone: Its matching antigen is unknown.

Trimming removed 4 bases from V and 4 bases from J, with 18 bases in between. Per the germline V gene, CDR1 is SGHRS and CDR2 is YFSETQ. This CDR3 comprises 16 residues. The sample comprised PBMCs. This chain joins TRBV5-1 and TRBJ1-3; possible D gene TRBD1, 5 bases. The sequence was collected from a male donor in good health and CMV-seropositive. CDR3 DNA: TGCGCCAGCAGCCTGACAGCTCCTCAGACGGGAAACACCATATATTTT. Its protein is CASSLTAPQTGNTIYF. The complete variable domain, with remaining parts taken from reference TRBV5-1 and TRBJ1-3, reads KAGVTQTPRYLIKTRGQQVTLSCSPISGHRSVSWYQQTPGQGLQFLFEYFSETQRNKGNFPGRFSGRQFSNSRSEMNVSTLELGDSALYLCASSLTAPQTGNTIYFGEGSWLTVV.